The 25 T cell receptor beta chains below all came from one sample that was sequenced in a study of blood T cell repertoires in COVID-19. Sequencing used immunoSEQ multiplex PCR; TCRdb keeps in-frame clones, though not all of them. Of almost 250,000 clones in the sample, 80% to 90% were seen once. Sequencing input: PBMCs or T cells enriched from blood (not recorded which). These receptor sequences come from a woman in her twenties or thirties who had recovered from COVID-19.

The rearrangement uses TRBV30 and TRBJ1-1, with TRBD1 identical over 8 bases. This CDR3 spans 12 amino acids. From germline, CDR1 is GTSNPN and CDR2 SVGIG (reference sequence). V lost 1 base, J lost 11 bases, and 6 bases stayed unmatched. Here the CDR3 reads CAWSAQGARAFF. In DNA, the CDR3 is TGTGCCTGGAGTGCCCAGGGGGCAAGGGCTTTCTTT.

This clone was recorded once. This chain uses TRBV2 with TRBJ1-5; D might be TRBD1 (5 bases). Trimming removed 1 base from V and 5 bases from J, with 9 bases in between. Germline V CDR1 and CDR2: SNHLY, FYNNEI. CDR3 size: 14 residues. The CDR3 region has the DNA TGTGCCAGCAGTGAAGGCGGGGGGGATCAGCCCCAGCATTTT. It is translated as CASSEGGGDQPQHF.

The chain uses TRBV5-4 and TRBJ1-2; weak D call: TRBD1 (5 bases). Germline V gene lookup returns CDR1 SGHNT and CDR2 YYREEE (reference sequence). This CDR3 region has 14 residues. V was pared by 4 bases and J by 6 bases, with 16 bases between. CDR3 bases: TGTGCCAGCAGCCCGGGGGAGCAGGTTCATGGCTACACCTTC. The encoded protein is CASSPGEQVHGYTF.

The chain employs TRBV9 and TRBJ2-1, with 10 bases aligning to TRBD2. Unmatched junction bases numbered 10, after V lost 0 bases and J lost 7 bases. Germline V lookup: CDR1 SGDLS, CDR2 YYNGEE. CDR3 length: 17 amino acids. CDR3 sequence: CASSVAGSGRASNEQFF. CDR3 DNA: TGTGCCAGCAGCGTAGCGGGGAGCGGGAGGGCGAGTAATGAGCAGTTCTTC.

The V gene is TRBV2, the J gene TRBJ2-1; 9 bases agree with TRBD2. CDR1 is SNHLY, CDR2 FYNNEI, per germline. Trimming at V came to 7 bases and at J to 3 bases, leaving 7 bases not matched to a gene. The CDR3 has 15 amino acids. For the CDR3, the DNA is TGTGCCAGCAAACAGCGGGAGGCCCTCTACAATGAGCAGTTCTTC. Amino acids: CASKQREALYNEQFF.

The gene calls are TRBV11-2 and TRBJ2-7; TRBD2 agrees at 14 bases. The V and J ends lost 5 bases and 4 bases, in that order; junction bases with no gene match: 4. Germline V gene data show CDR1 as SGHAT and CDR2 as FQNNGV. The CDR3 runs to 15 residues. CDR3 nucleotides: TGTGCCAGCAGCCAGGGACTAGCGGGAGTTTACGAGCAGTACTTC. Amino acid sequence: CASSQGLAGVYEQYF.

This chain links TRBV2 with TRBJ2-5, with D perhaps matching TRBD1 (6 bases). Trimming shortened V by 8 bases and J by 5 bases, and 15 bases separated the two germline ends. Germline loops: CDR1 SNHLY, CDR2 FYNNEI. This CDR3 comprises 13 residues. The CDR3 loop is CASGGRGVETQYF. Written as DNA, the CDR3 is TGTGCCAGCGGAGGCAGGGGAGTGGAGACCCAGTACTTC.

The V call is TRBV4-2, the J call TRBJ2-5; 9 nucleotides match TRBD1. Germline lookup yields CDR1 LGHNA and CDR2 YNFKEQ. This CDR3 has 16 amino acids. The V and J ends lost 1 base and 5 bases, in that order; junction bases with no gene match: 8. The CDR3 bases are TGTGCCAGCAGCCAAGGCTTACAGGGGGCCGAGGAGACCCAGTACTTC. This sequence encodes CASSQGLQGAEETQYF.

This clone was counted once. The J gene is TRBJ1-2, the V gene TRBV4-3, with 7 positions matching TRBD1. There are 14 residues in the CDR3. V lost 0 bases, J lost 6 bases, and 4 bases stayed unmatched. CDR1 is LGHNA and CDR2 is YSLEER in the germline V gene. DNA for the CDR3: TGCGCCAGCAGCCAAGATCACAGGGGTAATGGCTACACCTTC. This gives the protein CASSQDHRGNGYTF.

CDR3 residues: CASSPIQVAYNEQFF. The CDR3 DNA follows: TGTGCCAGCAGTCCTATTCAGGTGGCCTACAATGAGCAGTTCTTC. The chain joins TRBV7-6 to TRBJ2-1, with D unresolved. The V gene's germline CDR1 is SGHVS and CDR2 FNYEAQ. The germline V and J ends were trimmed by 6 bases and 2 bases, with 14 bases remaining between them. CDR3 length: 15 amino acids.

The V gene is TRBV6-2 or TRBV6-3, the J gene TRBJ2-1; 7 bases line up with TRBD2. Germline CDR1 reads MNHEY; CDR2 reads SVGEGT. Trimming removed 4 bases from V and 4 bases from J; junction bases left unmatched: 1. The CDR3 contains 13 residues. CDR3 in amino acids: CASSLLAYNEQFF. The CDR3 DNA is TGTGCCAGCAGTTTACTAGCGTACAATGAGCAGTTCTTC.

The chain couples TRBV7-2 to TRBJ2-5; TRBD1 is a possible D gene (5 bases). In germline, CDR1 is SGHTA, CDR2 FQGNSA. This CDR3 spans 14 amino acids. V was cut by 8 bases and J by 5 bases, with 18 bases left in between. CDR3 DNA sequence: TGTGCCAGCGCACCGGGCAGGGCCAGCGAGACCCAGTACTTC. Its translation: CASAPGRASETQYF.

The DNA of the CDR3 is TGTGCCACGAGAGCGGGAGGGCCGGCATGGTCCGGGGAGCTGTTTTTT. Encoded protein: CATRAGGPAWSGELFF. This chain joins TRBV10-3 and TRBJ2-2; 10 bases are a match to TRBD2. CDR3 size: 16 residues. Germline lookup yields CDR1 ENHRY and CDR2 SYGVKD. V was pared by 10 bases and J by 6 bases, with 14 bases of the junction left unmatched.

The chain employs TRBV9 and TRBJ1-4, with TRBD1 identical over 7 bases. Germline loops: CDR1 SGDLS, CDR2 YYNGEE. The junction had 14 bases not matched to a gene; V was cut back by 3 bases and J by 3 bases. CDR3 length: 18 residues. The CDR3 DNA sequence: TGTGCCAGCAGCGCGGGACCGACAGGGAACGGGGCTAATGAAAAACTGTTTTTT. This encodes CASSAGPTGNGANEKLFF.

This clone was detected only a few times. V usage is TRBV3-1 (or the pseudogene TRBV3-2) and J usage is TRBJ2-4; the match to TRBD1 covers 8 bases. The CDR3 extends over 19 amino acids. V was clipped by 0 bases and J by 0 bases; unmatched bases: 10. The V gene's germline CDR1 is LGHDT and CDR2 YNNKEL (reference sequence). The CDR3 spells CASSQDRGGTGLAKNIQYF. In nucleotides, the CDR3 is TGTGCCAGCAGCCAAGACCGTGGGGGGACAGGTTTAGCCAAAAACATTCAGTACTTC.

This clone was counted once. As DNA, the CDR3 is TGTGCCAGCAGTGAACCCGACAGGGCGGAATGGCCCTACAATGAGCAGTTCTTC. This translates into CASSEPDRAEWPYNEQFF. The chain is built from TRBV25-1 and TRBJ2-1; 7 bases match TRBD1. Per the germline V gene, CDR1 is MGHDK and CDR2 is SYGVNS. The ends lost 2 bases at V and 2 bases at J; junction bases unmatched: 12. This CDR3 has 18 amino acids.

The chain carries TRBV28 and TRBJ2-6; D may be TRBD2 (5 bases). Trimming removed 6 bases from V and 2 bases from J, with 8 bases in between. CDR3 length: 14 amino acids. The germline CDR1 and CDR2 sequences are MDHEN and SYDVKM. This CDR3 is CASRSGTGANVLTF. The CDR3 nucleotides are TGTGCCAGCAGATCCGGGACTGGGGCCAACGTCCTGACTTTC.

The rearrangement uses TRBV11-1 and TRBJ2-3; TRBD1 matches 9 bases. V trimming: 3 bases; J trimming: 4 bases; junction bases outside the gene matches: 5. The CDR3 runs to 15 residues. CDR1 is SGHAT and CDR2 is FQDESV in the germline V gene (reference sequence). CDR3 sequence (DNA): TGTGCCAGCAGCTTCTCCGGGACAGGGTCAGATACGCAGTATTTT. Translation: CASSFSGTGSDTQYF.

This rearrangement joins TRBV3-1 (or the pseudogene TRBV3-2) to TRBJ1-2; tentative D call: TRBD1 (6 bases). CDR3 length: 14 amino acids. Germline CDR1 and CDR2: LGHDT and YNNKEL (reference sequence). The V end was cut by 2 bases, the J end by 3 bases, with 10 bases between. CDR3 sequence reads: CASSQPGHYYGYTF. CDR3 DNA: TGTGCCAGCAGCCAACCGGGACATTACTATGGCTACACCTTC.

The chain carries TRBV27 and TRBJ2-1; 14 bases agree with TRBD2. The germline V gene has CDR1 MNHEY and CDR2 SMNVEV (reference sequence). CDR3 length: 17 amino acids. J was trimmed by 4 bases and V by 5 bases; bases with no gene match: 7. Here the CDR3 DNA reads TGTGCCAGCAGTCAGGGGACTAGCGGGAGAGGGTACAATGAGCAGTTCTTC. Translated, it gives CASSQGTSGRGYNEQFF.

The V and J genes are TRBV9 and TRBJ1-2, with TRBD1 as a possible D gene (5 bases). Trimming took off 4 bases at V and 2 bases at J, with 15 bases between the two ends. CDR1 and CDR2 from the germline V gene are SGDLS and YYNGEE. CDR3 length: 15 amino acids. CDR3 residues: CASSPSARENYGYTF. The DNA for the CDR3 is TGTGCCAGCAGCCCTTCTGCCAGGGAAAACTATGGCTACACCTTC.

The chain carries TRBV12-3 or TRBV12-4 and TRBJ1-1; unclear D gene. Trimming shortened V by 6 bases and J by 5 bases, and 13 bases separated the two germline ends. The CDR3 length is 13 residues. CDR3 sequence: CASRLGGRTEAFF. DNA for the CDR3: TGTGCCAGCAGACTCGGAGGTAGGACTGAAGCTTTCTTT.

The CDR3 spells CASSHRVWETQYF. In DNA form, the CDR3 reads TGTGCCAGCAGCCACAGGGTTTGGGAGACCCAGTACTTC. J is TRBJ2-5 and V is TRBV3-1 (or the pseudogene TRBV3-2), with D possibly TRBD1 on 5 matching bases. The V and J ends lost 3 bases and 5 bases respectively, with 10 bases between them. The CDR3 has 13 amino acids. Germline CDR1 reads LGHDT; CDR2 reads YNNKEL (reference sequence).

This chain's CDR3 is CASRGRGEPPQHF. CDR3 DNA: TGTGCCAGTAGAGGGAGGGGAGAGCCGCCCCAGCATTTT. The V call is TRBV19, the J call TRBJ1-5, with D possibly TRBD1 on 5 matching bases. There are 13 residues in the CDR3. Trimming took off 6 bases at V and 9 bases at J, with 15 bases between the two ends. Germline CDR1 reads LNHDA; CDR2 reads SQIVND (reference sequence).

The J gene is TRBJ2-1, the V gene TRBV11-2, with 11 bases matching TRBD2. The CDR3 covers 15 residues. With 5 bases clipped from V and 6 bases from J, the junction kept 6 bases outside the gene matches. Germline CDR1 and CDR2: SGHAT and FQNNGV. The CDR3 spells CASSPLAGVINEQFF. CDR3 coding DNA: TGTGCCAGCAGCCCACTAGCGGGAGTTATCAATGAGCAGTTCTTC.